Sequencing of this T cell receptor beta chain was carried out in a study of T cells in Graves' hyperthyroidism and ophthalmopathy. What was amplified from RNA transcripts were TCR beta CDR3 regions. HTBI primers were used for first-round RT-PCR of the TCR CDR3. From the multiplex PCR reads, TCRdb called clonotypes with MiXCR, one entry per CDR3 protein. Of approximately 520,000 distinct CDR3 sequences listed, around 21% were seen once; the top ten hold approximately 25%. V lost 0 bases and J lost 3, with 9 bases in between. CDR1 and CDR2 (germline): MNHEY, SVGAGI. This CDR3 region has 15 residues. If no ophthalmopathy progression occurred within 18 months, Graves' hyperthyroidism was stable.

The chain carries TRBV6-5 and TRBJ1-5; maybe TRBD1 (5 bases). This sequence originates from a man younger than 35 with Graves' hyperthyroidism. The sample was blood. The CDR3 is CASSYSDNFNQPQHF. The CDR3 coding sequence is TGTGCCAGCAGTTACTCGGACAATTTCAATCAGCCCCAGCATTTT.